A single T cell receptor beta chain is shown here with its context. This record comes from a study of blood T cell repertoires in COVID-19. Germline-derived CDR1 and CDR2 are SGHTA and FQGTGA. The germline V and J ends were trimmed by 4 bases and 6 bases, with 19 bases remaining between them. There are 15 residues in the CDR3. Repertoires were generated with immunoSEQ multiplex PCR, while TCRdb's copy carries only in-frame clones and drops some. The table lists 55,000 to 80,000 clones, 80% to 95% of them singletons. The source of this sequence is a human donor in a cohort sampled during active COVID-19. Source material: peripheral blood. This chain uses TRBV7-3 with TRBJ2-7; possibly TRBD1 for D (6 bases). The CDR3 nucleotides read TGTGCCAGCAGCTCCGCGGAAGGGGGATTTTTCGAGCAGTACTTC. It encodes CASSSAEGGFFEQYF.